This TCR beta chain comes out of a study of T cells after yellow fever vaccination. The TCR cDNA carried a universal primer site and UMIs from 5'RACE template switching. TCRdb passed the 5' RACE reads through MiXCR, listing each CDR3 protein once. The data contain about 340,000 distinct CDR3 sequences, 3% to 4.5% of them singletons. This clonotype was picked up many times. Antigen specificity is unknown. V gave up 3 bases and J gave up 2 bases; unmatched junction bases: 2. The CDR3 contains 13 residues. CDR1 is DFQATT and CDR2 is SNEGSKA in the germline V gene (reference sequence). Findings and limits, study-wide: Booster sampling recovered most clones from primary vaccination (96% CD4, approximately 90% CD8).

The sequences come from PBMCs, collected 5 days after the yellow fever booster vaccination. The chain joins TRBV20-1 to TRBJ1-2; 8 bases fit TRBD1. This sequence was found in a man between 18 and 35 years old who received the YFV17D yellow fever vaccine. The CDR3 protein is CSARRDRNYGYTF. CDR3 sequence (DNA): TGCAGTGCTAGGCGGGACAGGAACTATGGCTACACCTTC.